A single sample is the source of the 8 T cell receptor beta chains below, sequenced in a study of molecular identifiers for immune sequencing clone quantification. TCRdb itself ran the PCR reads through MiXCR, one entry per CDR3 protein. The sample lists more than 300,000 distinct CDR3 sequences; about a fifth were seen once. Sequenced sample: naive CD8+ T cells from blood, with Jurkat cell RNA spiked in. Noted subset: FACS-sorted CD8+CD4-CCR7+CD45RA+ naive T cells. All receptors come from a human donor in good health. Some libraries in this study had Jurkat cell RNA spiked in.

This clonotype was seen only a few times. In this CDR3 the conserved last residue, phenylalanine or tryptophan, is missing, so a read error is likely. The chain has TRBV29-1 and TRBJ2-7, with 11 nucleotides matching TRBD1. The germline gives CDR1 SQVTM, CDR2 ANQGSEA. The CDR3 length is 13 residues. V was clipped by 6 bases and J by 4 bases; unmatched bases: 5. The DNA of the CDR3 is TGCAGCGTATACGGACAGGGGGCATACGAGCAGTACCTC. This sequence encodes CSVYGQGAYEQYL.

There are many counts of this clonotype. The rearrangement joins TRBV18 to TRBJ2-7; TRBD1 matches 11 bases. In germline, CDR1 is KGHSH, CDR2 LQKENI. CDR3 length equals 16 residues. The V gene end was trimmed by 0 bases and the J gene end by 0 bases; junction bases not matched to a gene: 1. CDR3 in amino acids: CASSPPDRGHSYEQYF. The CDR3 nucleotides read TGTGCCAGCTCACCACCGGACAGGGGGCACTCCTACGAGCAGTACTTC.

This clonotype was counted many times. The chain uses TRBV20-1 and TRBJ2-2, with D uncertain. Looked up from germline, CDR1 is DFQATT and CDR2 is SNEGSKA (reference sequence). This CDR3 is built from 11 residues. Trimming took 6 bases from V and 5 from J, leaving 7 bases between them. CDR3 sequence reads: CSAQKTGELFF. CDR3 bases: TGCAGTGCCCAAAAAACCGGGGAGCTGTTTTTT.

The V call is TRBV25-1, the J call TRBJ1-2; the match to TRBD1 covers 7 bases. V gave up 6 bases and J gave up 4 bases; unmatched junction bases: 8. Looked up from germline, CDR1 is MGHDK and CDR2 is SYGVNS. The CDR3 extends over 14 amino acids. The CDR3 region has the DNA TGTGCCAGCAGGCAAACGGGACAGCTCTATGGCTACACCTTC. Encoded protein: CASRQTGQLYGYTF.

This clonotype has ten or more counts. The V call is TRBV5-5, the J call TRBJ1-5; D unresolved. Trimming took off 1 base at V and 6 bases at J, with 11 bases between the two ends. From germline, CDR1 is SGHKS and CDR2 YYEKEE (reference sequence). This CDR3 region has 14 residues. The CDR3 loop is CASSLTVLGQPQHF. For the CDR3, the DNA is TGTGCCAGCAGCTTGACCGTCCTAGGTCAGCCCCAGCATTTT.

Regarding this clonotype: A single base separates this from a much larger clone, so it may be a read error. The CDR3 DNA sequence: TGTACCAGCGGACAGCTGAACACTGAAGCTTTCTTT. It specifies CTSGQLNTEAFF. The chain uses TRBV9 and TRBJ1-1, with a weak D call TRBD1 (6 bases). Germline values: CDR1 SGDLS, CDR2 YYNGEE. This CDR3 region has 12 residues.

This clonotype occurred many times. The CDR3 here is CATGRSGAYNEQFF. Written as DNA, the CDR3 is TGTGCCACCGGCCGATCCGGGGCCTACAATGAGCAGTTCTTC. The chain uses TRBV24-1 and TRBJ2-1; tentative D call: TRBD2 (5 bases). Trimming shortened V by 9 bases and J by 2 bases, and 13 bases separated the two germline ends. Germline assignment: CDR1 KGHDR and CDR2 SFDVKD. This CDR3 is built from 14 residues.

This clonotype was observed at least ten times. This chain connects TRBV12-3 or TRBV12-4 to TRBJ2-7; D gene ambiguous. The CDR3 contains 12 residues. V shed 6 bases and J shed 7 bases, with 13 bases lying between them. The CDR3 loop is CASSWGITEQYF. Written as DNA, the CDR3 is TGTGCCAGCAGCTGGGGAATTACGGAGCAGTACTTC.